Below are 2 T cell receptor beta chains sequenced from a single sample in a study of T cell responses to AZD1222 COVID-19 vaccine. Sequencing was performed with immunoSEQ multiplex PCR; in TCRdb, only in-frame clones are kept and a portion is missing. Of over 150,000 clones listed, 90% to 95% are singletons. The sequencing used peripheral blood, collected 28 days after the second dose of the MenACWY control vaccine. All receptors derive from an adult who received the MenACWY meningococcal vaccine as a control.

The chain employs TRBV19 and TRBJ2-1, with D possibly being TRBD1 or TRBD2 (6 bases each). The V gene lost 1 base and the J gene lost 4 bases, with 11 bases spanning the gap. CDR3 size: 15 residues. CDR1 LNHDA and CDR2 SQIVND come from the germline V gene (reference sequence). In nucleotides, the CDR3 is TGTGCCAGTAGTATAGGGCGAGGGGGGTACAATGAGCAGTTCTTC. It specifies CASSIGRGGYNEQFF.

V gene TRBV11-3 combines with J gene TRBJ1-1; D remains ambiguous. V lost 6 bases to trimming and J lost 1 base, with 12 bases between them. This CDR3 contains 14 residues. Germline CDR1 SGHNT, CDR2 YENEEA. The DNA for the CDR3 is TGTGCCAGCAGTTACGACGGGGAGAACACTGAAGCTTTCTTT. Its protein is CASSYDGENTEAFF.